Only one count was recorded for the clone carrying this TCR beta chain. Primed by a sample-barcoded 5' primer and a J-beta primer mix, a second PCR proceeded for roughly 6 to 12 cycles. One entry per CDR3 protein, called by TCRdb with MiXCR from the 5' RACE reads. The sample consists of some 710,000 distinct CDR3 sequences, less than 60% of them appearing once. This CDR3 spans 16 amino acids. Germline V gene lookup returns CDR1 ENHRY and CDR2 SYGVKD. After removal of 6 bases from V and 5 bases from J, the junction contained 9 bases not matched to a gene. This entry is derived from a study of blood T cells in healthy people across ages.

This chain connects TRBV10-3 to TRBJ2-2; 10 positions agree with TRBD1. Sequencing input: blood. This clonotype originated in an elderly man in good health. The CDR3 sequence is CAIRQTTGGATGELFF. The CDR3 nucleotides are TGTGCCATCAGGCAAACGACAGGGGGCGCAACCGGGGAGCTGTTTTTT.